The 31 T cell receptor beta chains below were found in one sample sequenced in a study of CD8 T cells in ankylosing spondylitis. TCRdb reprocessed the 5' RACE reads with MiXCR, giving one entry per CDR3 protein. The sample carries 250,000 to 300,000 distinct CDR3 sequences, around 20% recorded once. The sequenced sample was blood, either unsorted or a sorted T cell fraction (not recorded which). These receptors were collected from a male donor with ankylosing spondylitis or in good health (not recorded which).

The rearrangement uses TRBV12-3 or TRBV12-4 and TRBJ2-5; D uncertain. The CDR3 sequence is 14 residues long. The V end lost 5 bases, the J end lost 4 bases, and 14 bases lay between the germline ends. CDR3 in amino acids: CASSPRLILETQYF. The CDR3 bases are TGTGCCAGCAGTCCGAGACTGATATTAGAGACCCAGTACTTC.

V is TRBV5-1 and J is TRBJ1-1; D is undetermined. The V and J ends lost 2 bases and 1 base respectively, with 24 bases between them. The CDR3 loop spans 19 amino acids. Germline assignment: CDR1 SGHRS and CDR2 YFSETQ. The CDR3 nucleotides are TGCGCCAGCAGCTTAAGCTTCGCGGGTGGATCGGCTTGGAACACTGAAGCTTTCTTT. It yields the protein CASSLSFAGGSAWNTEAFF.

The chain has TRBV12-3 or TRBV12-4 and TRBJ2-2; the D gene is possibly TRBD1 (6 bases). Between the trimmed V and J ends, which lost 8 bases and 2 bases, there was a span of 12 bases. CDR3 size: 14 residues. The CDR3: CASVRGSNTGELFF. CDR3 nucleotides: TGTGCCAGCGTAAGGGGGAGTAACACCGGGGAGCTGTTTTTT.

The chain links TRBV6-2 or TRBV6-3 to TRBJ1-3; unclear D gene. The CDR3 has 14 amino acids. CDR1 is MNHEY and CDR2 is SVGEGT in the germline V gene. The V end lost 2 bases, the J end lost 5 bases, and 10 bases lay between the germline ends. The CDR3 DNA reads as TGTGCCAGCAGTTACGCGGAGTACCGAAACACCATATATTTT. Protein product: CASSYAEYRNTIYF.

In its sample, this clonotype was seen a few times. CDR3 sequence (DNA): TGTGCCAGCAGTTTAGACAGGGGGACGCAAGAGACCCAGTACTTC. Amino acids: CASSLDRGTQETQYF. The genes are TRBV12-3 or TRBV12-4 and TRBJ2-5; TRBD1 agrees at 8 bases. The V gene end was trimmed by 1 base and the J gene end by 2 bases; junction bases not matched to a gene: 3. The CDR3 sequence is 15 residues long.

This clonotype has just a few counts. The junction differs from germline at one of its ends, possibly a read error. The V and J genes are TRBV7-7 and TRBJ2-1, with D maybe TRBD1 (6 bases). The CDR3 is 16 residues long. The germline CDR1 and CDR2 sequences are SSHAT and FNYEAQ (reference sequence). The CDR3: CASSPRQGRFYNEQFF. The CDR3 nucleotides are TGTGCTAGCAGCCCGAGGCAGGGGCGGTTCTACAATGAGCAGTTCTTC.

This sequence joins TRBV5-1 and TRBJ1-1; tentative D call: TRBD1 (6 bases). Trimming took off 4 bases at V and 6 bases at J, with 13 bases between the two ends. The germline gives CDR1 SGHRS, CDR2 YFSETQ. The length of the CDR3 is 13 residues. The CDR3 protein is CASSQITGPEAFF. The CDR3 nucleotides read TGCGCCAGCAGCCAGATAACAGGGCCTGAAGCTTTCTTT.

The chain has TRBV6-1 and TRBJ2-6, with 8 bases lining up with TRBD1. Trimming cost V 5 bases and J 0 bases; bases outside gene matches: 6. The CDR3 is made up of 17 amino acids. CDR1 is MNHNS, CDR2 SASEGT, per germline. The CDR3 nucleotides read TGTGCCAGCAGTAAGACAGGGGCCCACTCTGGGGCCAACGTCCTGACTTTC. Translated: CASSKTGAHSGANVLTF.

This clonotype was recorded a few times. The CDR3 DNA reads TGCAGCGAGCTATGGGCTAGCCAGCTGGTGGACACTGAAGCTTTCTTT. Translated: CSELWASQLVDTEAFF. V and J are TRBV29-1 and TRBJ1-1, with D unclear. Trimming took 7 bases from V and 3 from J, leaving 24 bases between them. CDR1 and CDR2 (germline): SQVTM, ANQGSEA. The CDR3 has 16 amino acids.

This clonotype was counted between two and nine times. The genes are TRBV24-1 and TRBJ2-7, with a possible D match to TRBD2 (5 bases). Trimming stripped 0 bases from V and 4 bases from J, with 6 bases between. CDR1 and CDR2 (germline): KGHDR, SFDVKD. The length of the CDR3 is 13 residues. CDR3 in DNA: TGTGCCACCAGTGATTTGCGGGAATACGAGCAGTACGTC. Translation: CATSDLREYEQYV.

The rearrangement links TRBV9 to TRBJ2-2; D gene unclear. The germline V gene has CDR1 SGDLS and CDR2 YYNGEE. The length of the CDR3 is 12 residues. V was shortened by 1 base and J by 7 bases, with 5 bases between the two germline ends. The CDR3 sequence: CASSVNGGELFF. CDR3 sequence (DNA): TGTGCCAGCAGCGTAAATGGCGGGGAGCTGTTTTTT.

In its sample, this clonotype was seen many times. V is TRBV12-3 or TRBV12-4 and J is TRBJ2-2; D unclear. There are 14 residues in the CDR3. V dropped 4 bases and J dropped 4 bases, with 10 bases sitting between them. The CDR3 is CASSSQQFTGELFF. The DNA for the CDR3 is TGTGCCAGCAGTTCCCAGCAGTTCACCGGGGAGCTGTTTTTT.

This clonotype showed up just a few times. The rearrangement links TRBV12-3 or TRBV12-4 to TRBJ1-6; no clear D gene. CDR3 length: 13 amino acids. V was clipped by 5 bases and J by 9 bases, with 11 bases between them. Written as DNA, the CDR3 is TGTGCCAGCAGTCCTCGCAGTGGTTCACCCCTCCACTTT. Its translation: CASSPRSGSPLHF.

This clonotype was recorded a few times. The chain recombines TRBV12-3 or TRBV12-4 with TRBJ1-5, with D possibly matching TRBD1 (5 bases). V was shortened by 5 bases and J by 6 bases, with 23 bases between the two germline ends. The CDR3 loop spans 17 amino acids. In DNA, the CDR3 is TGTGCCAGCAGTCCGTACTCGCAAGGGACGCGAGGTCAGCCCCAGCATTTT. It encodes CASSPYSQGTRGQPQHF.

There are a few counts of this clonotype. The V and J genes are TRBV10-2 and TRBJ2-2, with 8 bases identical to TRBD2. The CDR3 extends over 14 amino acids. The V gene's germline CDR1 is WSHSY and CDR2 SAAADI. Trimming at V came to 10 bases and at J to 4 bases, leaving 8 bases not matched to a gene. CDR3 sequence reads: CAITGTSPTGELFF. The CDR3 region has the DNA TGCGCCATCACCGGGACTAGTCCCACCGGGGAGCTGTTTTTT.

The CDR3 nucleotides read TGTGCCAGCAGCTTAGCCCCATGGGCCGGGGAGCTGTTTTTT. As protein: CASSLAPWAGELFF. J is TRBJ2-2 and V is TRBV11-2; D is undetermined. There are 14 residues in the CDR3. V dropped 1 base and J dropped 6 bases, with 9 bases sitting between them. Germline values: CDR1 SGHAT, CDR2 FQNNGV.

V gene TRBV9 combines with J gene TRBJ1-1; D gene unclear. Germline V lookup: CDR1 SGDLS, CDR2 YYNGEE. Trimming left V 0 bases short and J 1 base short, with 10 bases between. This CDR3 spans 15 amino acids. The CDR3 reads CASSVEGFPNTEAFF. CDR3 DNA: TGTGCCAGCAGCGTAGAAGGGTTCCCGAACACTGAAGCTTTCTTT.

This clonotype was seen repeatedly, ten times or more. The genes are TRBV12-3 or TRBV12-4 and TRBJ2-1; possible D gene TRBD2, 5 bases. This CDR3 is built from 16 residues. The germline V and J ends were trimmed by 1 base and 3 bases, with 13 bases remaining between them. CDR3 amino acids: CASSLGSRAVYNEQFF. The CDR3 region has the DNA TGTGCCAGCAGTTTAGGTTCGCGGGCGGTCTACAATGAGCAGTTCTTC.

The V call is TRBV27, the J call TRBJ2-7; a weak D match, TRBD1 (5 bases). Per the germline V gene, CDR1 is MNHEY and CDR2 is SMNVEV (reference sequence). V shed 5 bases and J shed 3 bases, with 17 bases lying between them. The CDR3 covers 15 residues. CDR3 loop: CASSNKGILHYEQYV. Here the CDR3 DNA reads TGTGCCAGCAGTAATAAGGGGATACTACACTACGAGCAGTACGTC.

Only a few counts were recorded for this clonotype. One end of the junction varies from germline; a read error may be responsible. This chain joins TRBV5-5 and TRBJ1-2; D is unclear. This CDR3 region has 14 residues. Germline CDR1 is SGHKS and CDR2 is YYEKEE (reference sequence). The CDR3 sequence: CASSEQTSNYGHTF. For the CDR3, the DNA is TGTGCCAGCAGCGAACAGACCTCTAACTATGGCCACACCTTC.

The rearrangement links TRBV25-1 to TRBJ2-2, with D uncertain. With 3 bases removed from V and 0 bases from J, the gap between germline ends came to 8 bases. Germline V CDR1 and CDR2: MGHDK, SYGVNS. The CDR3 has 15 residues. The CDR3 region is CASSDPVTNTGELFF. As DNA, the CDR3 is TGTGCCAGCAGTGACCCCGTCACGAACACCGGGGAGCTGTTTTTT.

This clonotype has just a few counts. The chain joins TRBV6-5 to TRBJ1-2, with a tentative D call TRBD1 (5 bases). Germline CDR1 is MNHEY and CDR2 is SVGAGI. Trimming took off 0 bases at V and 2 bases at J, with 10 bases between the two ends. The CDR3 is 15 residues long. CDR3 DNA sequence: TGTGCCAGCAGTTACTCAGATTGGGGGAACTATGGCTACACCTTC. Its protein product is CASSYSDWGNYGYTF.

The rearrangement links TRBV3-1 to TRBJ2-3; 10 positions agree with TRBD2. After removal of 5 bases from V and 6 bases from J, the junction contained 5 bases not matched to a gene. The CDR3 has 14 residues. CDR1 is LGHDT, CDR2 YNNKEL, per germline (reference sequence). CDR3: CASSWTSGSDTQYF. The CDR3 nucleotides read TGTGCCAGCAGCTGGACTAGCGGATCGGATACGCAGTATTTT.

This clonotype was counted between two and nine times. The genes are TRBV12-3 or TRBV12-4 and TRBJ2-2; D ambiguous. Deletions cut 5 bases from V and 5 bases from J, with 9 bases between. The CDR3 length is 13 residues. CDR3 protein: CASSHRETGELFF. CDR3 in DNA: TGTGCCAGCAGTCACCGAGAGACCGGGGAGCTGTTTTTT.

There are a few counts of this clonotype. The chain has TRBV29-1 and TRBJ1-1; 8 positions agree with TRBD1. After removal of 5 bases from V and 4 bases from J, the junction contained 6 bases not matched to a gene. The CDR3 runs 13 residues. Germline V gene data show CDR1 as SQVTM and CDR2 as ANQGSEA. The CDR3 sequence: CSVRQGSSTEAFF. The CDR3 DNA follows: TGCAGCGTTCGACAGGGGAGTTCCACTGAAGCTTTCTTT.

V gene TRBV5-1 combines with J gene TRBJ2-1; 15 bases line up with TRBD2. The CDR3 runs 18 residues. Germline V gene sequence: CDR1 SGHRS, CDR2 YFSETQ. Trimming removed 3 bases from V and 2 bases from J; junction bases left unmatched: 6. The CDR3 DNA follows: TGCGCCAGCAGCTCCGGGACTAGCGGGGGGTTCACCTACAATGAGCAGTTCTTC. Translated: CASSSGTSGGFTYNEQFF.

This clonotype qualifies as medium-sized (0.01 to 0.1%). The chain employs TRBV27 and TRBJ1-2, with a possible D match to TRBD1 (5 bases). Trimming removed 3 bases at V and 2 bases at J, with 7 bases between. The CDR3 runs to 13 residues. The V gene's germline CDR1 is MNHEY and CDR2 SMNVEV (reference sequence). Written as DNA, the CDR3 is TGTGCCAGCAGTTTCGAGGGGAACTATGGCTACACCTTC. It specifies CASSFEGNYGYTF.

This clonotype was found a few times. J is TRBJ2-2 and V is TRBV7-9; D is uncertain. The CDR3 is 12 amino acids. Between the trimmed V and J ends, which lost 6 bases and 5 bases, there was a span of 7 bases. Germline V gene lookup returns CDR1 SEHNR and CDR2 FQNEAQ (reference sequence). The CDR3: CASRIITGELFF. The CDR3 DNA sequence: TGTGCCAGCAGAATTATTACCGGGGAGCTGTTTTTT.

The CDR3 coding sequence is TGTGCCAGCAGGCGGACTAGCGGGGGAGATACGCAGTATTTT. It is translated as CASRRTSGGDTQYF. The chain combines TRBV12-3 or TRBV12-4 with TRBJ2-3; the match to TRBD2 covers 13 bases. The CDR3 is made up of 14 amino acids. J was trimmed by 5 bases and V by 6 bases; bases with no gene match: 2.

This clonotype was observed a handful of times. The rearrangement links TRBV7-8 to TRBJ2-1, with a possible D match to TRBD2 (6 bases). Trimming removed 5 bases from V and 7 bases from J, with 18 bases in between. Germline V gives CDR1 SGHVS, CDR2 FQNEAQ. The CDR3 covers 15 residues. The CDR3 bases are TGTGCCAGCAGCGATAGGAGGGATCGTGGGAATGAGCAGTTCTTC. Its protein is CASSDRRDRGNEQFF. Full variable domain (rest looked up from reference TRBV7-8 and TRBJ2-1): GAGVSQSPRYKVAKRGQDVALRCDPISGHVSLFWYQQALGQGPEFLTYFQNEAQLDKSGLPSDRFFAERPEGSVSTLKIQRTQQEDSAVYLCASSDRRDRGNEQFFGPGTRLTVL.

This clonotype was counted between two and nine times. The CDR3 DNA sequence: TGTGCCAGCAGCCATCCCAACGGGCGAGATACGCAGTATTTT. It is translated as CASSHPNGRDTQYF. This rearrangement joins TRBV14 to TRBJ2-3; D not resolved. The germline CDR1 and CDR2 sequences are SGHDN and FVKESK. Trimming left V 3 bases short and J 5 bases short, with 12 bases between. This CDR3 has 14 amino acids.